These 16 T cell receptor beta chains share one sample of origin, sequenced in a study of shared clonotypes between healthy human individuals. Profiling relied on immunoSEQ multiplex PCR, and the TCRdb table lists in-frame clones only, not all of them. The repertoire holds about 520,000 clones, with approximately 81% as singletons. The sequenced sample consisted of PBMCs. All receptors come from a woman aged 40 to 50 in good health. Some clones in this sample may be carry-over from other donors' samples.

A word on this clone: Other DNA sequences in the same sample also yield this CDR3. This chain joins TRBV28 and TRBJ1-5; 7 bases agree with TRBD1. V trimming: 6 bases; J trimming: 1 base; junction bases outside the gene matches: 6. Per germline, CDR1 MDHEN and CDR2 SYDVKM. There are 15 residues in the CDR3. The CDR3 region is CASRTGAGSNQPQHF. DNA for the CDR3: TGTGCCAGCAGAACAGGGGCCGGGAGCAATCAGCCCCAGCATTTT.

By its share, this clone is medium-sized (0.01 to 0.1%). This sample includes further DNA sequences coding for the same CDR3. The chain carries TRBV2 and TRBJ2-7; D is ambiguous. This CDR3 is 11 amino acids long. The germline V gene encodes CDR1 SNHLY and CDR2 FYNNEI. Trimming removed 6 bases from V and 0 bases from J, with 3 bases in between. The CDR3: CASSNSYEQYF. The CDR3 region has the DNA TGTGCCAGCAGCAACTCCTACGAGCAGTACTTC.

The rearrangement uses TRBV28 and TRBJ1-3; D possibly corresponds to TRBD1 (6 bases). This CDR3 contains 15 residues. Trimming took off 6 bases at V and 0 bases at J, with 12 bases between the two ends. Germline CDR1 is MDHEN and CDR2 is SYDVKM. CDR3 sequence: CASSSGTISGNTIYF. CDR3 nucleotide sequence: TGTGCCAGCAGCTCCGGGACAATCTCTGGAAACACCATATATTTT.

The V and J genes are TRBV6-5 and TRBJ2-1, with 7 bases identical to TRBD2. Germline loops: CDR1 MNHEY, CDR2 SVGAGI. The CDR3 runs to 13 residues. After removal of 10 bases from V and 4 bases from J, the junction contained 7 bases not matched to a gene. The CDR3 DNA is TGTGCCACGTCGGGGGAGGGGTACAATGAGCAGTTCTTC. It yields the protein CATSGEGYNEQFF.

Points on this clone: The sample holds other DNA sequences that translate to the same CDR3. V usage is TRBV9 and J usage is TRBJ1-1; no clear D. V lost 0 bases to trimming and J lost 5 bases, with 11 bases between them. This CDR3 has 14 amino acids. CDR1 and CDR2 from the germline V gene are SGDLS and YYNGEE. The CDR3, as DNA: TGTGCCAGCAGCGTAGGGGAGGGTCGAACTGAAGCTTTCTTT. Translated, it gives CASSVGEGRTEAFF. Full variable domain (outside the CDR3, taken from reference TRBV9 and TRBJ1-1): DSGVTQTPKHLITATGQRVTLRCSPRSGDLSVYWYQQSLDQGLQFLIQYYNGEERAKGNILERFSAQQFPDLHSELNLSSLELGDSALYFCASSVGEGRTEAFFGQGTRLTVV.

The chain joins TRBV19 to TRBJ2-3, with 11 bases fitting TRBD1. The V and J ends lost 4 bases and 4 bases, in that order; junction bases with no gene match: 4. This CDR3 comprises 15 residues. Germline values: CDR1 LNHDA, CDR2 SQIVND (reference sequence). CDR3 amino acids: CASSTGTGGPDTQYF. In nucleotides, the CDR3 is TGTGCCAGTAGTACCGGGACAGGGGGTCCAGATACGCAGTATTTT.

In nucleotides, the CDR3 is TGCAGCGTCCCTGGAGGGGTGGGCACAGATACGCAGTATTTT. Its protein is CSVPGGVGTDTQYF. The chain joins TRBV29-1 to TRBJ2-3; tentatively, D is TRBD2 (6 bases). V was clipped by 6 bases and J by 1 base, with 14 bases between them. The CDR3 sequence is 14 residues long. CDR1 and CDR2 (germline): SQVTM, ANQGSEA.

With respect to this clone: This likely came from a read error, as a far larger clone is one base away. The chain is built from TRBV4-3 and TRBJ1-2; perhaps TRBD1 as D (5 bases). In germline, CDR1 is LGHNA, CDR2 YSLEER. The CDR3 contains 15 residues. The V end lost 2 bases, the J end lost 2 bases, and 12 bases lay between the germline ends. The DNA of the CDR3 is TGCGCCAGCAGCCAATATCCGTGGGGGAACTATGGCTACACCTTC. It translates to CASSQYPWGNYGYTF.

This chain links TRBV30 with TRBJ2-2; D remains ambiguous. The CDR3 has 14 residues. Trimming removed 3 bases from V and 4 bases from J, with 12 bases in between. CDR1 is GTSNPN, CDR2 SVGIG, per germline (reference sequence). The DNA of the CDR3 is TGTGCCTGGAGGAAAGGGTCGTCCACCGGGGAGCTGTTTTTT. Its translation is CAWRKGSSTGELFF.

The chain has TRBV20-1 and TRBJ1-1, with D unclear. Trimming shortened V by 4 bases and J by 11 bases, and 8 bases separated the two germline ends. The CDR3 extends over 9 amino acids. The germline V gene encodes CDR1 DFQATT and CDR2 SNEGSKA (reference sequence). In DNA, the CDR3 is TGCAGTGCTACCCCTGGGGCTTTCTTT. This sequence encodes CSATPGAFF.

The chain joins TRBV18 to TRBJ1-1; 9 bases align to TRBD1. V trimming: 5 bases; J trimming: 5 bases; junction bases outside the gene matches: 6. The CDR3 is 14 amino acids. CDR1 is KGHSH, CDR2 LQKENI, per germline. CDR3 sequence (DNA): TGTGCCAGCTCAAGCGGACAGGGGACGACTGAAGCTTTCTTT. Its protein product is CASSSGQGTTEAFF.

Here the CDR3 reads CASSPYSNQPQHF. As DNA, the CDR3 is TGTGCCAGTAGTCCTTATAGCAATCAGCCCCAGCATTTT. This sequence joins TRBV19 and TRBJ1-5; no firm D call. The germline V gene encodes CDR1 LNHDA and CDR2 SQIVND (reference sequence). V shed 5 bases and J shed 0 bases, with 5 bases lying between them. CDR3 length equals 13 residues.

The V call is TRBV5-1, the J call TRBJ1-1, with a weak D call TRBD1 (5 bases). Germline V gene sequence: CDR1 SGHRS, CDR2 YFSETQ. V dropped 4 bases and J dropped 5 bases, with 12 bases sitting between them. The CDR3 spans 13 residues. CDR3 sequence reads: CASSLGTQTEAFF. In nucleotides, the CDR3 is TGCGCCAGCAGCCTAGGGACCCAAACTGAAGCTTTCTTT.

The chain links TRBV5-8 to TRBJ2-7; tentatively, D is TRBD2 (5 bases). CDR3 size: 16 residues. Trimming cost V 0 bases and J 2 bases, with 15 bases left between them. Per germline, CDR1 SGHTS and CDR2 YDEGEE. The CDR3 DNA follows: TGTGCCAGCAGCTTGGTCGCTAGTTCGGGAACCTACGAGCAGTACTTC. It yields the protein CASSLVASSGTYEQYF.

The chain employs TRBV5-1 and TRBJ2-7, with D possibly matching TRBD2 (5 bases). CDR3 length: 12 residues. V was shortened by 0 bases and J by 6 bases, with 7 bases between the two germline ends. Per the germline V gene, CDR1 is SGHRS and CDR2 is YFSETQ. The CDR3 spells CASSLVGSEQYF. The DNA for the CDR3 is TGCGCCAGCAGCTTGGTAGGGAGCGAGCAGTACTTC.

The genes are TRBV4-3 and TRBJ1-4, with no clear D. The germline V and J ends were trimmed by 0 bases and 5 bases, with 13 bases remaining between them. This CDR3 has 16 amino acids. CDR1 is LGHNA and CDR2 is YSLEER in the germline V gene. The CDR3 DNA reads TGCGCCAGCAGCCAAGATCAAGGGAGCCTCAATGAAAAACTGTTTTTT. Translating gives CASSQDQGSLNEKLFF.